Listed below are T cell receptor beta chains from one sample, sequenced in a study of vaccination and CD4 T cells after COVID-19. No antigens are known for them. TCRdb itself ran the PCR reads through MiXCR, one entry per CDR3 protein. This table holds some 16,000 distinct CDR3 sequences, 45% to 65% found once. Material for sequencing was CD4+ T cells from blood, cultured in vitro. These receptors all come from a human donor who had recovered from COVID-19. Both conserved end residues are trimmed from each CDR3. Fields, in order: V gene, CDR3 protein.

v_gene: TRBV7-9; CDR3aa: ASIPVGGETQY
v_gene: TRBV7-2; CDR3aa: ASSPDRRNTEAF
v_gene: TRBV7-9; CDR3aa: ASSIWGLADTDTQY
v_gene: TRBV20-1; CDR3aa: SARRLAVDEQF
v_gene: TRBV7-2; CDR3aa: ASRFSSGGVSNEQF
v_gene: TRBV11-2; CDR3aa: ASSLSLPSGSLNYEQY
v_gene: TRBV7-2; CDR3aa: ASSLSRSSYNSPLH
v_gene: TRBV6-1; CDR3aa: ASRAWDRNTEAF
v_gene: TRBV6-2/TRBV6-3; CDR3aa: ASGDWGSGANVLT
v_gene: TRBV7-9; CDR3aa: ASSLGVYEQF
v_gene: TRBV2; CDR3aa: ASSTLAGVAQY
v_gene: TRBV7-2; CDR3aa: ASSTNYLYEQC
v_gene: TRBV6-1; CDR3aa: ASSRDRTYNEQF
v_gene: TRBV6-1; CDR3aa: ASQVRGRETQY
v_gene: TRBV6-5; CDR3aa: ASSYQPPSGANVLT
v_gene: TRBV6-1; CDR3aa: ASSPRLGLYGYT
v_gene: TRBV6-1; CDR3aa: ASRIDLAPGNTIY
v_gene: TRBV19; CDR3aa: ASGGFVGELF
v_gene: TRBV28; CDR3aa: ASSPYSASRGYT
v_gene: TRBV6-1; CDR3aa: ATARTGSAAQY
v_gene: TRBV24-1; CDR3aa: ATGRTDLNEQF
v_gene: TRBV20-1; CDR3aa: SAYLPGEQF
v_gene: TRBV11-3; CDR3aa: ASSSRDGSNQPQH
v_gene: TRBV5-1; CDR3aa: ASRVLAGAGQETQY
v_gene: TRBV20-1; CDR3aa: SAARQGASNQPQH
v_gene: TRBV24-1; CDR3aa: ATSDLSSGSRSKNIQY
v_gene: TRBV10-3; CDR3aa: AISEGPGLGSNEQF
v_gene: TRBV20-1; CDR3aa: SARLAGGGYEQY
v_gene: TRBV7-2; CDR3aa: ASSQGLAGTRREQY
v_gene: TRBV19; CDR3aa: ASSTTKGTYNEQF
v_gene: TRBV21-1; CDR3aa: ASSKTDSSYNEQF
v_gene: TRBV28; CDR3aa: ASSLGWLRGYT
v_gene: TRBV25-1; CDR3aa: ASSEYRQGISPLH
v_gene: TRBV24-1; CDR3aa: ATSDAGAGGGDTQY
v_gene: TRBV7-9; CDR3aa: ASSQEGFAGYGYT
v_gene: TRBV20-1; CDR3aa: SARDRFGPQH
v_gene: TRBV6-5; CDR3aa: ASSYLAGWPDTQY
v_gene: TRBV29-1; CDR3aa: SVDLGVTLSSYNEQF
v_gene: TRBV5-4; CDR3aa: ASSSAPWAQETQY
v_gene: TRBV27; CDR3aa: ASSRWDTGELF
v_gene: TRBV2; CDR3aa: ASSKLGETQY
v_gene: TRBV7-8; CDR3aa: ASSHGQGGYEQY
v_gene: TRBV5-1; CDR3aa: ASSAMEVGGYT
v_gene: TRBV27; CDR3aa: ASSSQTGTVPYEQY
v_gene: TRBV5-1; CDR3aa: ASSGTGNYGYT
v_gene: TRBV6-1; CDR3aa: ASKNPAGTNQPQH
v_gene: TRBV7-2; CDR3aa: ASSRRGLAGARTGELF
v_gene: TRBV7-2; CDR3aa: ASSGLRTGAYEQY
v_gene: TRBV20-1; CDR3aa: SARPKTGGWDGYT
v_gene: TRBV20-1; CDR3aa: SAFSRSPQETQY
v_gene: TRBV5-4; CDR3aa: ASSLVGTSRSYEQY
v_gene: TRBV29-1; CDR3aa: SVEDRVALSSYNEQF
v_gene: TRBV7-7; CDR3aa: ASSFQDRETQY
v_gene: TRBV7-2; CDR3aa: ASSPQAGVGSPLH
v_gene: TRBV18; CDR3aa: ASSPAPLGTEAF